A single sample is the source of the 26 T cell receptor beta chains below, sequenced in a study of blood T cell repertoires in COVID-19. Produced via immunoSEQ multiplex PCR; TCRdb's table is partial and in-frame only. The data contain about 270,000 clones, 88% of them seen just once; the ten biggest clones take up roughly 4%. Sequenced sample: peripheral blood. Receptors were obtained from a man between 60 and 75 years old who had recovered from COVID-19.

This chain uses TRBV19 with TRBJ2-3; 7 nucleotides match TRBD1. CDR3 length: 15 amino acids. The J segment lost 2 bases and the V segment lost 4 bases, leaving 6 bases of the junction unmatched. Germline loops: CDR1 LNHDA, CDR2 SQIVND (reference sequence). CDR3 sequence: CASSNRDSSTDTQYF. As DNA, the CDR3 is TGTGCCAGTAGTAACCGGGACAGTTCCACAGATACGCAGTATTTT.

V usage is TRBV27 and J usage is TRBJ1-2; no clear D. Germline V gives CDR1 MNHEY, CDR2 SMNVEV (reference sequence). The V and J ends lost 6 bases and 4 bases respectively, with 12 bases between them. This CDR3 contains 13 residues. In nucleotides, the CDR3 is TGTGCCAGCAGCCCAACAATGTCCTATGGCTACACCTTC. The encoded protein is CASSPTMSYGYTF.

This clone was seen a single time. J is TRBJ1-1 and V is TRBV5-1; 11 nucleotides agree with TRBD1. Germline values: CDR1 SGHRS, CDR2 YFSETQ. The CDR3 covers 14 residues. The V segment lost 2 bases and the J segment 11 bases; nucleotides outside the gene matches: 8. CDR3 nucleotides: TGCGCCAGCAGCTTAGGACAGGGGGCCATGAGCGCTTTCTTT. As protein: CASSLGQGAMSAFF.

This clone was seen just once. In DNA form, the CDR3 reads TGCAGTGCTAGTAACGGAGGTGGTTCACCCCTCCACTTT. It translates to CSASNGGGSPLHF. The rearrangement links TRBV20-1 to TRBJ1-6; no clear D. V was cut by 3 bases and J by 9 bases, with 12 bases left in between. The CDR3 runs 13 residues. Germline V gene data show CDR1 as DFQATT and CDR2 as SNEGSKA (reference sequence).

The V and J genes are TRBV5-1 and TRBJ2-2, with D possibly TRBD1 on 6 matching bases. The germline gives CDR1 SGHRS, CDR2 YFSETQ. This CDR3 has 16 amino acids. V was cut by 3 bases and J by 0 bases, with 12 bases left in between. The CDR3 protein is CASSYSTGTNTGELFF. Written as DNA, the CDR3 is TGCGCCAGCAGCTACTCTACAGGGACGAACACCGGGGAGCTGTTTTTT.

The rearrangement uses TRBV5-6 and TRBJ2-1; the match to TRBD2 covers 10 bases. Germline V gene data show CDR1 as SGHDT and CDR2 as YYEEEE. This CDR3 has 17 amino acids. The V and J ends lost 2 bases and 7 bases, in that order; junction bases with no gene match: 12. In DNA, the CDR3 is TGTGCCAGCAGCTTTGAGCGGGGGGGCGTCCCGGTGAATGAGCAGTTCTTC. Translation: CASSFERGGVPVNEQFF.

In this sample, this clone turned up once. The J gene is TRBJ2-2, the V gene TRBV7-6; D is perhaps TRBD2 (6 bases). With 5 bases removed from V and 4 bases from J, the gap between germline ends came to 20 bases. CDR1 and CDR2 (germline): SGHVS, FNYEAQ. The CDR3 runs to 17 residues. The CDR3 spells CASSPLGTSTPTGELFF. The CDR3 DNA reads as TGTGCCAGCAGCCCCCTCGGGACTTCGACCCCCACCGGGGAGCTGTTTTTT.

J is TRBJ2-2 and V is TRBV5-1; 10 bases are a match to TRBD2. The length of the CDR3 is 14 residues. Germline values: CDR1 SGHRS, CDR2 YFSETQ. The V gene end was trimmed by 10 bases and the J gene end by 2 bases; junction bases not matched to a gene: 5. The CDR3 region is CAVRTSGNTGELFF. The DNA of the CDR3 is TGCGCCGTTCGGACTAGCGGAAACACCGGGGAGCTGTTTTTT.

This chain uses TRBV10-1 with TRBJ1-6; TRBD1 aligns across 8 bases. After removal of 3 bases from V and 7 bases from J, the junction contained 5 bases not matched to a gene. There are 15 residues in the CDR3. Germline V gene data show CDR1 as WNHNN and CDR2 as SYGVQD (reference sequence). In nucleotides, the CDR3 is TGCGCCAGCAGTGAATGGACAGGGTCAAATTCACCCCTCCACTTT. Amino acid sequence: CASSEWTGSNSPLHF.

The DNA of the CDR3 is TGTGCCAGCTCAATTGGACAGGGGAATCAGCCCCAGCATTTT. This encodes CASSIGQGNQPQHF. The V call is TRBV18, the J call TRBJ1-5, with TRBD1 matching over 9 bases. With V trimmed by 5 bases and J by 4 bases, 3 bases remained unmatched. The CDR3 contains 14 residues. Germline V CDR1 and CDR2: KGHSH, LQKENI.

V gene TRBV5-6 combines with J gene TRBJ1-5, with TRBD1 identical over 8 bases. The CDR3 runs 16 residues. The germline V gene encodes CDR1 SGHDT and CDR2 YYEEEE. Trimming at V came to 4 bases and at J to 2 bases, leaving 8 bases not matched to a gene. CDR3 amino acids: CASSPRGRVGNQPQHF. DNA of the CDR3: TGTGCCAGCAGCCCCAGGGGGCGAGTTGGCAATCAGCCCCAGCATTTT. The full variable domain, completed using reference TRBV5-6 and TRBJ1-5, is DAGVTQSPTHLIKTRGQQVTLRCSPKSGHDTVSWYQQALGQGPQFIFQYYEEEERQRGNFPDRFSGHQFPNYSSELNVNALLLGDSALYLCASSPRGRVGNQPQHFGDGTRLSIL.

This sequence joins TRBV5-6 and TRBJ2-2; D is possibly TRBD1 (5 bases). Deletions cut 5 bases from V and 1 base from J, with 15 bases between. CDR1 and CDR2 (germline): SGHDT, YYEEEE. The length of the CDR3 is 16 residues. The CDR3 reads CASRWTSRRNTGELFF. The CDR3 DNA reads TGTGCCAGCAGGTGGACATCTCGGAGGAACACCGGGGAGCTGTTTTTT.

The chain uses TRBV27 and TRBJ1-1; 7 nucleotides match TRBD1. Trimming at V came to 3 bases and at J to 4 bases, leaving 8 bases not matched to a gene. The CDR3 sequence is 15 residues long. From germline, CDR1 is MNHEY and CDR2 SMNVEV (reference sequence). The CDR3 DNA follows: TGTGCCAGCAGTTTCTTTAAGGGGGCAGGCACTGAAGCTTTCTTT. Its translation: CASSFFKGAGTEAFF.

The chain uses TRBV27 and TRBJ2-5, with 13 bases lining up with TRBD2. CDR1 and CDR2 from the germline V gene are MNHEY and SMNVEV (reference sequence). With V trimmed by 4 bases and J by 2 bases, 7 bases remained unmatched. The CDR3 runs 17 residues. The CDR3 here is CASSSTSGGTIQETQYF. CDR3 nucleotides: TGTGCCAGCAGTTCGACTAGCGGGGGGACCATTCAAGAGACCCAGTACTTC.

This chain connects TRBV24-1 to TRBJ2-7; D is perhaps TRBD1 (5 bases). In germline, CDR1 is KGHDR, CDR2 SFDVKD. CDR3 size: 12 residues. Trimming removed 5 bases at V and 3 bases at J, with 7 bases between. Written as DNA, the CDR3 is TGTGCCACCAGTGGCCAGGGCTACGAGCAGTACTTC. Its protein is CATSGQGYEQYF.

This clone occurred a few times. The chain couples TRBV6-5 to TRBJ1-1; perhaps TRBD1 as D (5 bases). CDR1 MNHEY and CDR2 SVGAGI come from the germline V gene. The CDR3 runs to 14 residues. V lost 7 bases, J lost 5 bases, and 17 bases lay in between. In nucleotides, the CDR3 is TGTGCCAGCACCCCAGGGCCTCTGGGAACTGAAGCTTTCTTT. It specifies CASTPGPLGTEAFF.

The V gene is TRBV29-1, the J gene TRBJ2-7, with TRBD2 as a possible D gene (6 bases). Germline V lookup: CDR1 SQVTM, CDR2 ANQGSEA. With 6 bases removed from V and 5 bases from J, the gap between germline ends came to 11 bases. The length of the CDR3 is 11 residues. CDR3 region: CSVGGGDEQYF. The CDR3 DNA sequence: TGCAGCGTGGGAGGAGGGGACGAGCAGTACTTC.

CDR3 sequence (DNA): TGTGCCAGCAGTTTAGACAGGGCCTACAATGAGCAGTTCTTC. Amino acids: CASSLDRAYNEQFF. This chain connects TRBV27 to TRBJ2-1, with 7 bases that match TRBD1. V dropped 2 bases and J dropped 2; count of bases not matched to a gene: 0. This CDR3 has 14 amino acids. Germline V gene sequence: CDR1 MNHEY, CDR2 SMNVEV (reference sequence).

The chain has TRBV12-3 or TRBV12-4 and TRBJ1-1; D is unclear. Trimming removed 10 bases from V and 0 bases from J, with 6 bases in between. The CDR3 runs 11 residues. The CDR3 DNA follows: TGTGCCACCGGTTTGAACACTGAAGCTTTCTTT. It codes for CATGLNTEAFF.

The rearrangement uses TRBV6-5 and TRBJ2-7; D possibly corresponds to TRBD1 (6 bases). The germline V gene encodes CDR1 MNHEY and CDR2 SVGAGI. The V end was cut by 0 bases, the J end by 4 bases, with 10 bases between. This CDR3 has 14 residues. CDR3 sequence reads: CASSYSIQGYEQYF. Here the CDR3 DNA reads TGTGCCAGCAGTTACTCGATCCAGGGGTACGAGCAGTACTTC.

V usage is TRBV5-1 and J usage is TRBJ2-5; 7 bases map to TRBD2. The CDR3 length is 13 residues. J was trimmed by 3 bases and V by 4 bases; bases with no gene match: 3. In germline, CDR1 is SGHRS, CDR2 YFSETQ. The CDR3 nucleotides read TGCGCCAGCAGCCGTGGACTAGAAGAGACCCAGTACTTC. Translation gives CASSRGLEETQYF.

This clone showed up just once. The chain joins TRBV19 to TRBJ2-7; the match to TRBD1 covers 9 bases. J was trimmed by 4 bases and V by 6 bases; bases with no gene match: 10. Germline V gene lookup returns CDR1 LNHDA and CDR2 SQIVND (reference sequence). There are 15 residues in the CDR3. The CDR3 spells CASSRRTGAPYEQYF. DNA for the CDR3: TGTGCCAGTAGCCGACGGACAGGGGCTCCGTACGAGCAGTACTTC. Supplemented by reference TRBV19 and TRBJ2-7, the full variable domain reads DGGITQSPKYLFRKEGQNVTLSCEQNLNHDAMYWYRQDPGQGLRLIYYSQIVNDFQKGDIAEGYSVSREKKESFPLTVTSAQKNPTAFYLCASSRRTGAPYEQYFGPGTRLTVT.

The chain couples TRBV3-1 (or the pseudogene TRBV3-2) to TRBJ1-2, with D possibly TRBD1 on 6 matching bases. V was cut by 0 bases and J by 4 bases, with 9 bases left in between. This CDR3 has 14 amino acids. Germline V gives CDR1 LGHDT, CDR2 YNNKEL (reference sequence). The CDR3 DNA sequence: TGTGCCAGCAGCCAAGATTGGACAGCCTATGGCTACACCTTC. Amino acid sequence: CASSQDWTAYGYTF.

This rearrangement joins TRBV25-1 to TRBJ2-5; weak D call: TRBD2 (6 bases). The V end was cut by 2 bases, the J end by 5 bases, with 12 bases between. Germline lookup yields CDR1 MGHDK and CDR2 SYGVNS. CDR3 size: 14 residues. The CDR3 region has the DNA TGTGCCAGCAGTGAACGGAGGGCGTCCGAGACCCAGTACTTC. Protein product: CASSERRASETQYF.

The chain recombines TRBV5-1 with TRBJ2-5; 7 bases are a match to TRBD1. This CDR3 has 13 amino acids. The V and J ends lost 5 bases and 3 bases, in that order; junction bases with no gene match: 4. Germline V gene data show CDR1 as SGHRS and CDR2 as YFSETQ. The CDR3 here is CASRRDSKETQYF. The CDR3 bases are TGCGCCAGCAGACGGGACAGCAAAGAGACCCAGTACTTC.

This clone appeared a few times. The chain has TRBV27 and TRBJ1-6; 8 bases are a match to TRBD1. J gave up 7 bases and V 4 bases, and 6 bases lay outside the gene matches. This CDR3 is 15 amino acids long. Germline assignment: CDR1 MNHEY and CDR2 SMNVEV (reference sequence). The CDR3 loop is CASSSRTGKNSPLHF. The CDR3 DNA follows: TGTGCCAGCAGTTCACGGACAGGGAAGAATTCACCCCTCCACTTT.